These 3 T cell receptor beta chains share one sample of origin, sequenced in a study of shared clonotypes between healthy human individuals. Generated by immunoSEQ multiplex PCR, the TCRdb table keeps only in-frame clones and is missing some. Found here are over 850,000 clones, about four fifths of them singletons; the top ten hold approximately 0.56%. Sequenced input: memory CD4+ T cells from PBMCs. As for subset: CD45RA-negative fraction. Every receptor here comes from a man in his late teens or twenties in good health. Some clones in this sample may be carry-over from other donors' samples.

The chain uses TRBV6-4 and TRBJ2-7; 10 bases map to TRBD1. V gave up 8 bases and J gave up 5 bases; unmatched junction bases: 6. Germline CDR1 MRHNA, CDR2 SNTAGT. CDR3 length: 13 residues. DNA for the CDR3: TGTGCCAGCCCGCGACAGGGGGCCCACGAGCAGTACTTC. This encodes CASPRQGAHEQYF.

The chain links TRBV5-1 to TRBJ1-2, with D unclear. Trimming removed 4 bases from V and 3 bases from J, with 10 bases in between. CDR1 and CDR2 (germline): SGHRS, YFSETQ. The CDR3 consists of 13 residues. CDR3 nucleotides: TGCGCCAGCAGCCCGGACGCCGACTATGGCTACACCTTC. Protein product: CASSPDADYGYTF.

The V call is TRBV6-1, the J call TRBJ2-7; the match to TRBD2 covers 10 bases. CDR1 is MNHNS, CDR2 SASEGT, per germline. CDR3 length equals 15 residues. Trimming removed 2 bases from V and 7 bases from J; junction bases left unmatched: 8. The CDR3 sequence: CASSEWTSGTREQYF. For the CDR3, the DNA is TGTGCCAGCAGTGAATGGACTAGCGGAACGCGGGAGCAGTACTTC.